The next 23 T cell receptor beta chains were all read from a single sample in a study of response to subunit inactivated influenza vaccine. One entry per CDR3 protein results from TCRdb running MiXCR on the RT-PCR reads. The data show 500,000 to 600,000 distinct CDR3 sequences, roughly 10% seen once. The sample was PBMCs from blood, taken on the day of vaccination. Receptor source: a middle-aged man who received an inactivated influenza vaccine.

This clonotype was picked up a small number of times. The chain employs TRBV28 and TRBJ2-7; no clear D gene. Trimming cost V 2 bases and J 4 bases, with 9 bases left between them. Germline V CDR1 and CDR2: MDHEN, SYDVKM. The CDR3 runs 13 residues. CDR3 DNA sequence: TGTGCCAGCAGTTTAGTGCGTCGATACGAGCAGTACTTC. Translating gives CASSLVRRYEQYF.

This clonotype appeared a few times. The V and J genes are TRBV4-1 and TRBJ2-1; TRBD2 matches at 11 bases. The CDR3 runs 15 residues. Trimming took 1 base from V and 5 from J; bases not matched to a gene: 1. Germline CDR1 is MGHRA and CDR2 is YSYEKL. The CDR3 DNA sequence: TGCGCCAGCAGCCAAGGACTAGCGGGAAACAATGAGCAGTTCTTC. Its protein is CASSQGLAGNNEQFF.

This clonotype was picked up many times. The V call is TRBV7-2, the J call TRBJ2-7; D is undetermined. The CDR3 spans 13 residues. V lost 2 bases to trimming and J lost 0 bases, with 5 bases between them. Germline CDR1 SGHTA, CDR2 FQGNSA. Here the CDR3 reads CASSLPGSYEQYF. DNA for the CDR3: TGTGCCAGCAGCTTACCAGGCTCCTACGAGCAGTACTTC.

Only a few counts were recorded for this clonotype. V is TRBV6-5 and J is TRBJ2-2, with TRBD1 as a possible D gene (6 bases). Germline loops: CDR1 MNHEY, CDR2 SVGAGI. V lost 4 bases, J lost 0 bases, and 15 bases lay in between. This CDR3 is built from 17 residues. The CDR3: CASSFFSRTANTGELFF. CDR3 nucleotides: TGTGCCAGCAGTTTTTTTTCCCGGACAGCGAACACCGGGGAGCTGTTTTTT.

This clonotype was detected many times. The CDR3 coding sequence is TGCAGTGCTATATCAGGGGGATTGAACACTGAAGCTTTCTTT. As protein: CSAISGGLNTEAFF. The chain employs TRBV20-1 and TRBJ1-1; 7 bases fit TRBD1. Germline CDR1 and CDR2: DFQATT and SNEGSKA (reference sequence). Trimming cost V 4 bases and J 0 bases; bases outside gene matches: 5. The CDR3 extends over 14 amino acids.

This clonotype was detected a few times. The V call is TRBV12-3 or TRBV12-4, the J call TRBJ1-3, with D tentatively TRBD1 (5 bases). The CDR3 contains 15 residues. The ends were cut back, 6 bases at V and 0 bases at J, with 12 bases in the middle. The CDR3 is CASSTSRGSGNTIYF. CDR3 nucleotide sequence: TGTGCCAGCAGCACCTCAAGGGGCTCTGGAAACACCATATATTTT.

The chain joins TRBV7-8 to TRBJ2-1; possibly TRBD2 for D (6 bases). The germline V and J ends were trimmed by 4 bases and 1 base, with 11 bases remaining between them. The germline gives CDR1 SGHVS, CDR2 FQNEAQ. The CDR3 contains 15 residues. The CDR3 region is CASSSRLGSYNEQFF. Here the CDR3 DNA reads TGTGCCAGCAGCTCTCGACTAGGGTCCTACAATGAGCAGTTCTTC.

This chain connects TRBV11-2 to TRBJ2-1; 7 bases line up with TRBD2. The end of the DNA is better explained by TRBJ2-7, so the J call may be wrong. CDR1 is SGHAT and CDR2 is FQNNGV in the germline V gene. The CDR3 sequence is 15 residues long. The CDR3 DNA follows: TGTGCCAGCAGCTTAGCGGGCTGGGGGGGTTATGAGCAGTACTTC. Amino acids: CASSLAGWGGYEQYF.

The rearrangement links TRBV2 to TRBJ2-7; D remains ambiguous. CDR1 is SNHLY, CDR2 FYNNEI, per germline. This CDR3 contains 13 residues. V gave up 6 bases and J gave up 6 bases, with 15 bases separating them. CDR3 coding DNA: TGTGCCAGCAGCAATCAACCAGGAGCCGAGCAGTACTTC. Its translation: CASSNQPGAEQYF.

This rearrangement joins TRBV5-1 to TRBJ1-3; D perhaps matches TRBD1 (5 bases). Trimming took 7 bases from V and 4 from J, leaving 15 bases between them. Germline V CDR1 and CDR2: SGHRS, YFSETQ. This CDR3 is built from 14 residues. The CDR3 nucleotides read TGCGCCAGCCCCCAGAGGGGAGCCGGAAACACCATATATTTT. Translating gives CASPQRGAGNTIYF.

Turning to this clonotype: A read error may account for a junction end that differs from germline. This chain joins TRBV3-1 and TRBJ2-7, with 9 bases identical to TRBD1. The CDR3 covers 14 residues. Germline CDR1 and CDR2: LGHDT and YNNKEL (reference sequence). DNA for the CDR3: TGTGCCAGCAGTCCCGGGACAGGGACCTACGATCAGTACTTC. It codes for CASSPGTGTYDQYF.

The chain has TRBV19 and TRBJ2-5; TRBD1 aligns across 7 bases. V was pared by 7 bases and J by 1 base, with 6 bases of the junction left unmatched. The CDR3 contains 14 residues. Germline V CDR1 and CDR2: LNHDA, SQIVND (reference sequence). CDR3 bases: TGTGCCAGTACCGACAGGGCCCTCCAAGAGACCCAGTACTTC. Its translation: CASTDRALQETQYF.

This clonotype was detected a few times. This chain connects TRBV7-2 to TRBJ2-6; D call uncertain. Germline CDR1 and CDR2: SGHTA and FQGNSA. CDR3 size: 15 residues. V was trimmed by 3 bases and J by 0 bases, leaving 6 bases between them. CDR3 loop: CASSFYSSGANVLTF. The CDR3 DNA follows: TGTGCCAGCAGCTTCTACAGCTCTGGGGCCAACGTCCTGACTTTC.

This clonotype was counted only a few times. The rearrangement uses TRBV5-1 and TRBJ2-7; D not certain. The CDR3 runs 15 residues. Trimming pared 2 bases from V and 3 bases from J, leaving 15 bases between. CDR1 and CDR2 from the germline V gene are SGHRS and YFSETQ. The CDR3 nucleotides read TGCGCCAGCAGCTTCTCAGGAGTCTCGGGCTACGAGCAGTACTTC. Protein sequence: CASSFSGVSGYEQYF. The complete variable domain, with remaining parts taken from reference TRBV5-1 and TRBJ2-7, reads KAGVTQTPRYLIKTRGQQVTLSCSPISGHRSVSWYQQTPGQGLQFLFEYFSETQRNKGNFPGRFSGRQFSNSRSEMNVSTLELGDSALYLCASSFSGVSGYEQYFGPGTRLTVT.

This clonotype appeared a few times. The chain couples TRBV20-1 to TRBJ2-5; 7 positions match TRBD2. Unmatched junction bases numbered 16, after V lost 2 bases and J lost 7 bases. The CDR3 has 16 residues. Germline V gene sequence: CDR1 DFQATT, CDR2 SNEGSKA (reference sequence). CDR3 protein: CSARWASGVGPWTQYF. In DNA form, the CDR3 reads TGCAGTGCTAGATGGGCTAGCGGAGTGGGGCCGTGGACCCAGTACTTC.

The genes are TRBV3-1 and TRBJ2-7; D unresolved. Between the trimmed V and J ends, which lost 0 bases and 3 bases, there was a span of 6 bases. The CDR3 consists of 13 residues. CDR1 and CDR2 from the germline V gene are LGHDT and YNNKEL (reference sequence). The CDR3 coding sequence is TGTGCCAGCAGCCAAGATCTGGACTACGAGCAGTACTTC. This encodes CASSQDLDYEQYF.

This clonotype occurred a few times. V gene TRBV5-1 combines with J gene TRBJ1-4, with D tentatively TRBD1 (5 bases). Per germline, CDR1 SGHRS and CDR2 YFSETQ. V dropped 4 bases and J dropped 5 bases, with 15 bases sitting between them. The CDR3 length is 15 residues. The CDR3 nucleotides read TGCGCCAGCAGCGTAACAGGTCACTCCAATGAAAAACTGTTTTTT. As protein: CASSVTGHSNEKLFF.

This clonotype was picked up a small number of times. The DNA of the CDR3 is TGCAGTGCTATGCGGGGGGCTCACACTGAAGCTTTCTTT. Protein product: CSAMRGAHTEAFF. The gene calls are TRBV20-1 and TRBJ1-1, with TRBD1 as a possible D gene (6 bases). Trimming removed 4 bases from V and 3 bases from J, with 12 bases in between. The CDR3 loop spans 13 amino acids. CDR1 DFQATT and CDR2 SNEGSKA come from the germline V gene (reference sequence).

The chain carries TRBV12-2 and TRBJ1-4; the DNA was not used to check the table's D call, TRBD1. TRBV12-2 is recorded as a pseudogene. The CDR3 consists of 17 residues. The CDR3 reads CASLTRDPTHSNEKLFF. The CDR3 nucleotides are TGTGCAAGTCTTACCCGAGACCCGACACACTCTAATGAAAAACTGTTTTTT.

This chain links TRBV10-3 with TRBJ2-5, with D perhaps matching TRBD1 (6 bases). The length of the CDR3 is 14 residues. With 3 bases removed from V and 7 bases from J, the gap between germline ends came to 15 bases. The V gene's germline CDR1 is ENHRY and CDR2 SYGVKD. CDR3 residues: CAISDSGGVRTQYF. The CDR3 bases are TGTGCCATCAGTGATTCTGGGGGCGTGAGGACCCAGTACTTC.

This chain links TRBV28 with TRBJ2-3; 7 bases line up with TRBD2. Germline loops: CDR1 MDHEN, CDR2 SYDVKM. The junction had 4 bases not matched to a gene; V was cut back by 2 bases and J by 2 bases. The CDR3 is made up of 15 amino acids. The CDR3 sequence: CASSLSGELTDTQYF. CDR3 DNA sequence: TGTGCCAGCAGTTTAAGCGGGGAGCTCACAGATACGCAGTATTTT.

This clonotype was counted at least ten times. The chain is built from TRBV12-3 or TRBV12-4 and TRBJ1-1; TRBD1 is a possible D gene (5 bases). Trimming stripped 5 bases from V and 11 bases from J, with 18 bases between. The CDR3 totals 13 residues. CDR3 sequence reads: CASSTSGHQLAFF. The CDR3 region has the DNA TGTGCCAGCAGTACATCAGGACACCAGTTGGCTTTCTTT.

This clonotype came up a few times. The chain recombines TRBV7-9 with TRBJ2-7, with 8 bases lining up with TRBD1. J was trimmed by 0 bases and V by 7 bases; bases with no gene match: 5. Germline CDR1 reads SEHNR; CDR2 reads FQNEAQ (reference sequence). The CDR3 is 14 residues long. CDR3 sequence: CASTQTGDSYEQYF. CDR3 in DNA: TGTGCCAGCACCCAGACAGGGGACTCCTACGAGCAGTACTTC.